This TCR beta chain was documented in a study of cytomegalovirus exposure and HLA in healthy donors. Study-wide results and limits: A further, later analysis showed that HLA-associated TCR beta chains (compared with equally common others) were more clonally expanded. Sequencing artifact likely explains a cluster of highly shared sequence variants.

This clone came up a few times. Its antigen is as yet unknown. V shed 5 bases, J shed 5 bases, and the junction held 9 bases outside the gene matches. Germline CDR1 is SGHNT and CDR2 is YENEEA. CDR3 length equals 14 residues. Both 60 Vbeta primers and 13 Jbeta primers went into the PCR. Repertoires were generated with immunoSEQ multiplex PCR, while TCRdb's copy carries only in-frame clones and drops some. The table has about 140,000 clones, around 80% seen once. This TCR was recovered from a woman aged 60-75 years in good health and CMV-seropositive. Sequenced sample: PBMCs. The chain joins TRBV11-3 to TRBJ2-7; 7 nucleotides agree with TRBD1. The CDR3 DNA follows: TGTGCCAGCAGCCGTGACAGGGTCGGCCACGAGCAGTACTTC. Protein product: CASSRDRVGHEQYF.